This is a list of T cell receptor beta chains from one sample in a study of T cells in localized non-small cell lung cancer. Data came from immunoSEQ multiplex PCR; TCRdb stores just in-frame clones and leaves some out. The sample comprises roughly 16,000 clones, around 84% of which are singletons, and 23% rests with the top ten. The sequencing here drew on peripheral blood, taken before any cancer treatment. The receptors shown here come from a male donor at least 60 years old with stage I lung adenocarcinoma. CDR3s include the opening cysteine and the closing phenylalanine or tryptophan. D genes are given only for firm matches. The size of a clone is reported for some rows only, either as once, few or many, or as a class for expanded clones.

>NA|TRBJ1-2|TRBD1|TRBV9
TGTGCCAGCAGAGGGGACAGGGGGGACAACTATGGCTACACCTTC
CASRGDRGDNYGYTF
>NA|TRBJ2-7|TRBD2|TRBV10-1
TGCGCCACAACCACTAGCGGGGTCTCCTACGAGCAGTACTTC
CATTTSGVSYEQYF
>NA|TRBJ1-2|TRBD1|TRBV29-1
TGCAGCGTTGGACAGGGTGGCGAGGTATACGGCTACACCTTC
CSVGQGGEVYGYTF
>NA|TRBJ2-1|NA|TRBV5-6
TGTGCCAGCAGCTTGGTGGCGCTGAGCTCCTACAATGAGCAGTTCTTC
CASSLVALSSYNEQFF
>NA|TRBJ2-3|NA|TRBV10-3
TGTGCCATCAGTGGGGAGAGCACAGATACGCAGTATTTT
CAISGESTDTQYF
>NA|TRBJ1-2|NA|TRBV6-1
TGTGCCAGCAGTGCTGGACTCGGCGGGGTTGGCTACACCTTC
CASSAGLGGVGYTF
>NA|TRBJ2-1|TRBD1|TRBV5-4
TGTGCCAGCAGCTTGGGCGGGCAAGGGGGCAGGGGGCAGTTCTTC
CASSLGGQGGRGQFF
>NA|TRBJ1-6|TRBD1|TRBV10-3
TGTGCCATCAGTGAGTCGGCGACAGGGATGAATTCACCCCTCCACTTT
CAISESATGMNSPLHF
>NA|TRBJ1-2|NA|TRBV6-5
TGTGCCATAAGACAAGGAACATTCAATGGCTACACCTTC
CAIRQGTFNGYTF
>NA|TRBJ2-3|NA|TRBV19
TGTGCCAGTAGGTCGCCCAACACAGATACGCAGTATTTT
CASRSPNTDTQYF
>once|TRBJ1-3|NA|TRBV6-1
TGTGCCAGCAGTGAACAGGTCGCCTCTGGAAACACCATATATTTT
CASSEQVASGNTIYF
>NA|TRBJ1-3|NA|TRBV6-1
TGTGCCAGCAGTGAGGGGGAGGGCCTCAGGGACACCATATATTTT
CASSEGEGLRDTIYF
>NA|TRBJ1-6|TRBD1|TRBV27
TGTGCCAGCAGTCCAGGGGGCTCTGGGAATTCACCCCTCCACTTT
CASSPGGSGNSPLHF
>NA|TRBJ1-6|NA|TRBV7-2
TGTGCCAGCAGCTTAGTGGGCAGCAGGACCTATAATTCACCCCTCCACTTT
CASSLVGSRTYNSPLHF
>NA|TRBJ2-3|NA|TRBV11-2
TGTGCCAGCAGCTTAGTACCCGGGACCACAGATACGCAGTATTTT
CASSLVPGTTDTQYF
>NA|TRBJ2-1|TRBD2|TRBV30
TGTGCCTGGAGGGCTAGACTAGCGCGGATGGGTGAGCAGTTCTTC
CAWRARLARMGEQFF
>NA|TRBJ1-5|NA|TRBV5-1
TGCGCCAGCAGCTTGGAGGGACTGAGCAATCAGCCCCAGCATTTT
CASSLEGLSNQPQHF
>NA|TRBJ2-3|TRBD1|TRBV7-2
TGTGCCAGCAGCCTGGGACAGGGGGGAACAGATACGCAGTATTTT
CASSLGQGGTDTQYF
>NA|TRBJ1-2|NA|TRBV7-9
TGTGCCAGCAGCCCCACCTACTATGGCTACACCTTC
CASSPTYYGYTF
>NA|TRBJ2-1|NA|TRBV6-6
TGTGCCAGCAGTTACTTGAGCTCCTACAATGAGCAGTTCTTC
CASSYLSSYNEQFF
>once|TRBJ2-1|TRBD1|TRBV11-1
TGTGCCAGCAGCCTCCGGGACAGGCCGTACAATGAGCAGTTCTTC
CASSLRDRPYNEQFF
>once|TRBJ2-7|NA|TRBV6-6
TGTGCCAGCAGTGCCGGACAGGGAGGGTTCGACGAGCAGTACTTC
CASSAGQGGFDEQYF
>NA|TRBJ1-5|NA|TRBV7-2
TGTGCCAGCAGCTCTACACAGGGATCAGTGAATCAGCCCCAGCATTTT
CASSSTQGSVNQPQHF
>NA|TRBJ1-3|NA|TRBV28
TGTGCCAGCACCACAGGTTTCTCTGGAAACACCATATATTTT
CASTTGFSGNTIYF
>NA|TRBJ1-2|NA|TRBV7-9
TGTGCCATCTACGGGGAAGGTTCGGAGTATGGCTACACCTTC
CAIYGEGSEYGYTF
>few|TRBJ1-2|TRBD1|TRBV10-3
TGTGCCATCAGTACGGGGACAGGGGGCAACTATGGCTACACCTTC
CAISTGTGGNYGYTF
>NA|TRBJ2-2|NA|TRBV18
TGTGCCAGCTCAATACGCACCGGGGAGCTGTTTTTT
CASSIRTGELFF
>NA|TRBJ2-3|NA|TRBV6-6
TGTGCCACTAGCCTCGGACTACTAGACACAGATACGCAGTATTTT
CATSLGLLDTDTQYF
>NA|TRBJ2-3|NA|TRBV10-3
TGTGCCATCAGGGAGGTATCGGGGGTCGGCACAGATACGCAGTATTTT
CAIREVSGVGTDTQYF
>once|TRBJ2-7|TRBD1|TRBV19
TGTGCCAGTATTGGGACAGGGGACTACGAGCAGTACTTC
CASIGTGDYEQYF
>few|TRBJ2-1|TRBD1|TRBV7-7
TGTGCTAGCAGCTCAGTGGGGACAGACTACAATGAGCAGTTCTTC
CASSSVGTDYNEQFF
>NA|TRBJ2-3|NA|TRBV7-3
TGTGCCAGCAGCCCCGGCGGAGCAGGTTCCACAGATACGCAGTATTTT
CASSPGGAGSTDTQYF
>NA|TRBJ1-1|NA|TRBV6-1
TGTGCCAGCAGGACGAAAGGGGACACTGAAGCTTTCTTT
CASRTKGDTEAFF
>NA|TRBJ2-5|NA|TRBV7-9
TGTGCCAGCAGCTTAACCCTAGCCGTCGAGACCCAGTACTTC
CASSLTLAVETQYF
>NA|TRBJ2-3|TRBD2|TRBV7-2
TGTGCCAGCACCCGGGCGGGGGACTCTGGTACGCAGTATTTT
CASTRAGDSGTQYF
>NA|TRBJ1-5|TRBD1|TRBV6-1
TGTGCCAGCAGTTCCTACAGGGGAAGCAATCAGCCCCAGCATTTT
CASSSYRGSNQPQHF
>NA|TRBJ2-7|NA|TRBV5-1
TGCGCCAGCAGCAAGATGCAAAACTACGAGCAGTACTTC
CASSKMQNYEQYF
>NA|TRBJ1-4|NA|TRBV7-9
TGTGCCAGCAGCTTAGTCCCAGGGAATTCGGGTGAAAAACTGTTTTTT
CASSLVPGNSGEKLFF
>NA|TRBJ1-5|NA|TRBV6-5
TGTGCCAGCAGTTACTCGGCGGATAATCAGCCCCAGCATTTT
CASSYSADNQPQHF
>NA|TRBJ1-1|NA|TRBV27
TGTGCCAGCAGCCTAAGGGGAGGGACGTTGAACACTGAAGCTTTCTTT
CASSLRGGTLNTEAFF
>NA|TRBJ1-3|NA|TRBV6-5
TGTGCCAGCAGTTCAGGGATAGCGGGAAACACCATATATTTT
CASSSGIAGNTIYF
>NA|TRBJ1-6|NA|TRBV28
TGTGCCAGTCGAGATACCCAATTTTCACCCCTCCACTTT
CASRDTQFSPLHF
>NA|TRBJ1-4|TRBD1|TRBV18
TGTGCCAGCTCACCACCGGACAGGGGGCTTAATGAAAAACTGTTTTTT
CASSPPDRGLNEKLFF
>once|TRBJ1-4|NA|TRBV27
TGTGCCAGCAGTCCCCGGACGACTAATGAAAAACTGTTTTTT
CASSPRTTNEKLFF
>NA|TRBJ2-3|TRBD1|TRBV4-3
TGCGCCAGCAGCCATGGACAGGGCGCAGATACGCAGTATTTT
CASSHGQGADTQYF
>NA|TRBJ1-1|TRBD1|TRBV19
TGTGCCAGTAGTATGAAGGGGGCGGGCACTGAAGCTTTCTTT
CASSMKGAGTEAFF
>NA|TRBJ2-3|TRBD1|TRBV29-1
TGCAGCGTTGCAGCAGCCGGGACAGGGTTCGATACGCAGTATTTT
CSVAAAGTGFDTQYF
>NA|TRBJ2-7|TRBD1|TRBV28
TGTGCCAGCATGGACAGGGGGTACGAGCAGTACTTC
CASMDRGYEQYF
>NA|TRBJ2-3|TRBD2|TRBV6-6
TGTGCCAGCAGGACATCGGGCGGGGGGAGAGATACGCAGTATTTT
CASRTSGGGRDTQYF
>NA|TRBJ2-6|NA|TRBV6-5
TGTGCCAGCAGTTACTCGATTAGCTCTGGGGCCAACGTCCTGACTTTC
CASSYSISSGANVLTF
>NA|TRBJ2-5|NA|TRBV29-1
TGCAGCGTTGAAACTCTCAGGGTGGGAGAGACCCAGTACTTC
CSVETLRVGETQYF
>NA|TRBJ2-3|NA|TRBV9
TGTGCCAGCAGATCGGGCCTTAGGAGCGGTTCGCAGTATTTT
CASRSGLRSGSQYF
>NA|TRBJ1-6|NA|TRBV11-2
TGTGCCAGCAGCTTCGGGAATTCACCCCTCCACTTT
CASSFGNSPLHF
>NA|TRBJ2-5|NA|TRBV19
TGTGCCAGTAAAGGTTCAGGGGAGGAGACCCAGTACTTC
CASKGSGEETQYF
>NA|TRBJ2-2|NA|TRBV7-3
TGTGCCAGCCGATCGGGACCGGCCGGGGAGCTGTTTTTT
CASRSGPAGELFF
>few|TRBJ1-1|NA|TRBV2
TGTGCCAGCAGTGAAGCGCGAGTAATGAGCACTGAAGCTTTCTTT
CASSEARVMSTEAFF
>NA|TRBJ1-1|NA|TRBV4-2
TGTGCCAGCACCGTTGGCCCCCAGGGTCCTACTGAAGCTTTCTTT
CASTVGPQGPTEAFF